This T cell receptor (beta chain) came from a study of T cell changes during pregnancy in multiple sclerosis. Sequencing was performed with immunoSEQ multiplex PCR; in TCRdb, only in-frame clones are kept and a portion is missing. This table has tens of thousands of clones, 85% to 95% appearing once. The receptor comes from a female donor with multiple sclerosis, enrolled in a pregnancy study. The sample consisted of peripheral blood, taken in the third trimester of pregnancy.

The chain's CDR3 is CATTGRRTEAFF. The CDR3 DNA reads as TGTGCCACGACAGGGAGGCGGACTGAAGCTTTCTTT. The chain couples TRBV2 to TRBJ1-1; 7 bases are shared with TRBD1. Germline V gene data show CDR1 as SNHLY and CDR2 as FYNNEI. This CDR3 region has 12 residues. The junction had 7 bases not matched to a gene; V was cut back by 10 bases and J by 5 bases. The whole variable domain, filled in from reference TRBV2 and TRBJ1-1, reads EPEVTQTPSHQVTQMGQEVILRCVPISNHLYFYWYRQILGQKVEFLVSFYNNEISEKSEIFDDQFSVERPDGSNFTLKIRSTKLEDSAMYFCATTGRRTEAFFGQGTRLTVV.